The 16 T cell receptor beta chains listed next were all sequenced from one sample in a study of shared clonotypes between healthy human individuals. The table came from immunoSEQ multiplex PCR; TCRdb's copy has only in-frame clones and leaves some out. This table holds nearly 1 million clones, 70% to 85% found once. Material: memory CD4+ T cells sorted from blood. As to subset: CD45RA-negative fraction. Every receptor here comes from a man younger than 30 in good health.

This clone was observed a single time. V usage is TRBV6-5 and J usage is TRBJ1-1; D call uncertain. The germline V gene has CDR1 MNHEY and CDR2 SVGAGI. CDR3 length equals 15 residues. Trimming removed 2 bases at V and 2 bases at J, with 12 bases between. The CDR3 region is CASSYNRLVNTEAFF. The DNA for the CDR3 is TGTGCCAGCAGTTACAACCGGCTAGTTAACACTGAAGCTTTCTTT.

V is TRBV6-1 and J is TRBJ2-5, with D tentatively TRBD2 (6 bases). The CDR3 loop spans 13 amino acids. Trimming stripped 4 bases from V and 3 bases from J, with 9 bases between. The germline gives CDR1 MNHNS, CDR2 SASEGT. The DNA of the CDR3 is TGTGCCAGCAGTGCTGGGGGGAAAGAGACCCAGTACTTC. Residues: CASSAGGKETQYF.

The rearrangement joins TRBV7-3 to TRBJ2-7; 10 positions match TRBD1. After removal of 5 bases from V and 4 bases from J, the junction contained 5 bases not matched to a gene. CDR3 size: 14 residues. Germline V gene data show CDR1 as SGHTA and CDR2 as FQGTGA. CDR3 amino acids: CASSARDRGYEQYF. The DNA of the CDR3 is TGTGCCAGCAGCGCCCGGGACAGGGGATACGAGCAGTACTTC. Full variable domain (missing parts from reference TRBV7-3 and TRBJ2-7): GAGVSQTPSNKVTEKGKYVELRCDPISGHTALYWYRQSLGQGPEFLIYFQGTGAADDSGLPNDRFFAVRPEGSVSTLKIQRTERGDSAVYLCASSARDRGYEQYFGPGTRLTVT.

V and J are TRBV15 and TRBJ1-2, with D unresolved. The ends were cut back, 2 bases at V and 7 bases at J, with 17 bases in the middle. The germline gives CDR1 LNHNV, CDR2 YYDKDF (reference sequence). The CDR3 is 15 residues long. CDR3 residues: CATSRTGEGLSGYTF. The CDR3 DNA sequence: TGTGCCACCAGCAGAACGGGAGAGGGCCTGTCTGGCTACACCTTC.

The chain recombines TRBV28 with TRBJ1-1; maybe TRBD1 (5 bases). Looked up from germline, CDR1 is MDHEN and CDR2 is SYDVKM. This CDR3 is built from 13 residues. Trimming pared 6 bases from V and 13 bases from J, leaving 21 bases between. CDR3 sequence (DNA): TGTGCCAGCAGCTGGATATCGGGACCGATGGGTTTCTTT. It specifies CASSWISGPMGFF.

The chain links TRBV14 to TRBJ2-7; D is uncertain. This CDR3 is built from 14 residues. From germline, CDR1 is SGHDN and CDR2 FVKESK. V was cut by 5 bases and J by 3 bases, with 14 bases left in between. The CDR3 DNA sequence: TGTGCCAGCAGCGAAAAGTCAGCGATCTACGAGCAGTACTTC. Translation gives CASSEKSAIYEQYF.

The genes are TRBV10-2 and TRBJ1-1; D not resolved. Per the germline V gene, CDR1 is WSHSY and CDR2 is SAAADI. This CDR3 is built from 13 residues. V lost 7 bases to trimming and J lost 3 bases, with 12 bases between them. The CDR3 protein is CASKGAEDTEAFF. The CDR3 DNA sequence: TGCGCCAGCAAGGGCGCGGAGGACACTGAAGCTTTCTTT.

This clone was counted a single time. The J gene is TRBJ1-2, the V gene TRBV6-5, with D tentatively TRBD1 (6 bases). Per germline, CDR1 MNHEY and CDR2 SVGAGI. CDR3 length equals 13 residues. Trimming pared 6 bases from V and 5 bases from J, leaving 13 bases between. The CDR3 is CASSIGQSYGYTF. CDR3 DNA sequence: TGTGCCAGCAGCATTGGACAGTCATATGGCTACACCTTC.

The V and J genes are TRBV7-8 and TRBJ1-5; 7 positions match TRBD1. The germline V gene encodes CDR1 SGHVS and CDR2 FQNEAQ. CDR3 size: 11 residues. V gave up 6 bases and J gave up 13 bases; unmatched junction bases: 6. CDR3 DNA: TGTGCCAGCAGTAACAGGGGCCCACAGCATTTT. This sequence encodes CASSNRGPQHF. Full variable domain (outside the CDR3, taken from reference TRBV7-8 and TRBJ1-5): GAGVSQSPRYKVAKRGQDVALRCDPISGHVSLFWYQQALGQGPEFLTYFQNEAQLDKSGLPSDRFFAERPEGSVSTLKIQRTQQEDSAVYLCASSNRGPQHFGDGTRLSIL.

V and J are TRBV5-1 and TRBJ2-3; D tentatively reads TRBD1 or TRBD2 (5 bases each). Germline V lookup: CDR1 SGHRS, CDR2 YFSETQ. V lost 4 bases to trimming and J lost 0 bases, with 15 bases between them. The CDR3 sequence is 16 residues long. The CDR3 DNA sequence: TGCGCCAGCAGCGTGGGACGGCCCGCTAGCACAGATACGCAGTATTTT. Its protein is CASSVGRPASTDTQYF.

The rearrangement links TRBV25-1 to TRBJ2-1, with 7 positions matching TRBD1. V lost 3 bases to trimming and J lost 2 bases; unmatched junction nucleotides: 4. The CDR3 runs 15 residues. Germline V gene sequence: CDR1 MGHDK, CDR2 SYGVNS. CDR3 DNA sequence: TGTGCCAGCAGTGACAACAGGGGTCCCTACAATGAGCAGTTCTTC. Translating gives CASSDNRGPYNEQFF.

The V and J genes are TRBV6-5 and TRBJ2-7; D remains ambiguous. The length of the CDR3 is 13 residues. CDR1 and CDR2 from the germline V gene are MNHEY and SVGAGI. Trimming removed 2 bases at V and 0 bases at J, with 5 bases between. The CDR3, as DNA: TGTGCCAGCAGTTACAAGCACTCCTACGAGCAGTACTTC. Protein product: CASSYKHSYEQYF.

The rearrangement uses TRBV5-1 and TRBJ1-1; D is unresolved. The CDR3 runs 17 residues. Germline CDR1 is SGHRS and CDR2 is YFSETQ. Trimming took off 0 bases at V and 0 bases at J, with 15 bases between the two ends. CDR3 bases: TGCGCCAGCAGCTTGGGGTTTCTGGCGGAATTGAACACTGAAGCTTTCTTT. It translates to CASSLGFLAELNTEAFF.

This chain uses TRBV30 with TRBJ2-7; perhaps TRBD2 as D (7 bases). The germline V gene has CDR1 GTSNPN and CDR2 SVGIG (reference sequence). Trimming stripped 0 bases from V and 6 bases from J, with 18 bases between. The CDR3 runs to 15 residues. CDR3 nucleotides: TGTGCCTGGAGTGTACGGGGGGCGCGATCGGGCGAGCAGTACTTC. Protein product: CAWSVRGARSGEQYF.

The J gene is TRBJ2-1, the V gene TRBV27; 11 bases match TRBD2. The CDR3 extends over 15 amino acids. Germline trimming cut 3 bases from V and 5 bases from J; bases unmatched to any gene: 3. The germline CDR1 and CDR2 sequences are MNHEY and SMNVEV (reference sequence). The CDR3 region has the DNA TGTGCCAGCAGTTTGGGACTAGCGGTTAACAATGAGCAGTTCTTC. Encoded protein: CASSLGLAVNNEQFF.

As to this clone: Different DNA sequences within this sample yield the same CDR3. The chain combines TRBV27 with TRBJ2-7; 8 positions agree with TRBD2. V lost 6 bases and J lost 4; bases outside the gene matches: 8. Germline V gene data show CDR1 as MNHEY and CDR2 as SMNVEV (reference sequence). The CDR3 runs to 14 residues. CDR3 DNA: TGTGCCAGCAGCCGGGGGGGCAGAGGATACGAGCAGTACTTC. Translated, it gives CASSRGGRGYEQYF.